This is a list of T cell receptor beta chains from one sample in a study of blood T cell repertoires in COVID-19. Profiled with immunoSEQ multiplex PCR; TCRdb holds only in-frame clones, not every one. The table shows approximately 200,000 clones, with 85% occurring only once. Sequencing input: PBMCs or T cells enriched from blood (not recorded which). Receptors originate from a man aged 40-55 years who had recovered from COVID-19. Each CDR3 is given with its conserved first and last residue. D genes are given only for firm matches. Rows give clone size only sometimes, using once, few, many, or a class for an expanded clone.

D gene	V gene	clone size	J gene	CDR3 DNA	CDR3 protein
TRBD1	TRBV6-6	-	TRBJ2-5	TGTGCCAGCAGTGGACAGGGATTGGAGACCCAGTACTTC	CASSGQGLETQYF
TRBD2	TRBV10-3	-	TRBJ2-1	TGTGCCATCAGTGATCCTAGCGGGAGATACAATGAGCAGTTCTTC	CAISDPSGRYNEQFF
TRBD1	TRBV7-2	-	TRBJ1-1	TGTGCCAGCAGCCCCAGACAGGGGATGAACACTGAAGCTTTCTTT	CASSPRQGMNTEAFF
TRBD1	TRBV30	few	TRBJ1-2	TGTGCCTGGAGTTCCTACAGGGGGAGAGTTAACTATGGCTACACCTTC	CAWSSYRGRVNYGYTF
TRBD2	TRBV7-2	once	TRBJ2-2	TGTGCCAGCAGCTTGAGTAGCGGGAGGAACACCGGGGAGCTGTTTTTT	CASSLSSGRNTGELFF
-	TRBV28	-	TRBJ2-7	TGTGCCAGCAGTTTGCTACTAGGGACCTACGAGCAGTACTTC	CASSLLLGTYEQYF
TRBD2	TRBV11-1	-	TRBJ2-3	TGTGCCAGCAGCCTACGGACTAGCGGCCACTGGGGTACGCAGTATTTT	CASSLRTSGHWGTQYF
-	TRBV18	-	TRBJ2-7	TGTGCCAGCTCATGGGCGGCGGGTCGAACCTACGAGCAGTACTTC	CASSWAAGRTYEQYF
-	TRBV6-5	-	TRBJ1-2	TGTGCCAGCAGTCCGGACACCGGCTATGGCTACACCTTC	CASSPDTGYGYTF
-	TRBV29-1	-	TRBJ1-1	TGCAGCGGGACTCAATTGTGGAACACTGAAGCTTTCTTT	CSGTQLWNTEAFF
TRBD2	TRBV3-1/TRBV3-2	-	TRBJ2-7	TGTGCCAGCAGCCCCGGTAGCGGGAGAAGAAGTGAGCAGTACTTC	CASSPGSGRRSEQYF
-	TRBV15	-	TRBJ2-6	TGTGCCACCAGCAGAGGTCACTCTGGGGCCAACGTCCTGACTTTC	CATSRGHSGANVLTF
-	TRBV30	few	TRBJ1-5	TGTGCCTGGAGTTCCAGGTTGTCGGCCTGGAATCAGCCCCAGCATTTT	CAWSSRLSAWNQPQHF
TRBD1	TRBV3-1/TRBV3-2	-	TRBJ2-7	TGTGCCAGCAGCAACCGACAGGGCGCCTACGAGCAGTACTTC	CASSNRQGAYEQYF
-	TRBV25-1	-	TRBJ2-1	TGTGCCAGCAGTGACCCCGGCCAGCGGAACTCCTACAATGAGCAGTTCTTC	CASSDPGQRNSYNEQFF
TRBD1	TRBV5-1	few	TRBJ1-2	TGCGCCAGCAGCTTGGCAACGACAGGGGGCGGCTACACCTTC	CASSLATTGGGYTF
TRBD1	TRBV2	-	TRBJ1-6	TGTGCCAGCAGTGTTGACAGGGGGAACAATTCACCCCTCCACTTT	CASSVDRGNNSPLHF
TRBD1	TRBV30	-	TRBJ1-2	TGTGCCTGGAGGAGACAGGGGGCGTATATCTATGGCTACACCTTC	CAWRRQGAYIYGYTF
-	TRBV9	-	TRBJ2-3	TGTGCCAGCAGCGTAGGACTAGCAGATACGCAGTATTTT	CASSVGLADTQYF
-	TRBV18	once	TRBJ2-3	TGTGCCAGCTCACCAAACACAGGGATGGCAGATACGCAGTATTTT	CASSPNTGMADTQYF
TRBD1	TRBV4-3	-	TRBJ2-5	TGCGCCAGCAGCCAAGGACAGGGCGTTTCAGGGGAGACCCAGTACTTC	CASSQGQGVSGETQYF
-	TRBV6-5	few	TRBJ1-4	TGTGCCAGCAGTCAGGCGGGGCATAATGAAAAACTGTTTTTT	CASSQAGHNEKLFF